This T cell receptor (beta chain) was profiled in a study of T-cell reconstitution after alpha-beta-depleted transplantation in children. Broader study findings: It was surviving recipient T cells and thymic progenitors that gave some patients high TCRbeta diversity at day 60. By about two months after transplant, alpha-beta T cells reportedly arose from several hundred graft clones that had expanded. By one year post-transplant, T-cell counts and diversity largely arose from T cells that were newly produced.

The germline gives CDR1 DFQATT, CDR2 SNEGSKA (reference sequence). CDR3 length: 16 amino acids. V trimming: 3 bases; J trimming: 6 bases; junction bases outside the gene matches: 12. This clonotype was recorded many times. What it binds is not known. Unique molecular identifiers were used in preparing the TCRbeta library. TCRdb called the PCR reads again in MiXCR, with one record for every CDR3 protein. The sample holds roughly 150,000 distinct CDR3 sequences, around 10% seen once. The source was PBMCs, collected before TCRalphabeta/CD19-depleted stem cell transplant. The origin of this receptor is a boy between 2 and 10 years old with acute myeloid leukemia, due to receive a stem cell transplant. The chain carries TRBV20-1 and TRBJ2-7, with 12 nucleotides matching TRBD2. The CDR3 nucleotides are TGCAGTGCTAGCTCACTTAGACTAGCGGGAGTAATCGAGCAGTACTTC. It codes for CSASSLRLAGVIEQYF.